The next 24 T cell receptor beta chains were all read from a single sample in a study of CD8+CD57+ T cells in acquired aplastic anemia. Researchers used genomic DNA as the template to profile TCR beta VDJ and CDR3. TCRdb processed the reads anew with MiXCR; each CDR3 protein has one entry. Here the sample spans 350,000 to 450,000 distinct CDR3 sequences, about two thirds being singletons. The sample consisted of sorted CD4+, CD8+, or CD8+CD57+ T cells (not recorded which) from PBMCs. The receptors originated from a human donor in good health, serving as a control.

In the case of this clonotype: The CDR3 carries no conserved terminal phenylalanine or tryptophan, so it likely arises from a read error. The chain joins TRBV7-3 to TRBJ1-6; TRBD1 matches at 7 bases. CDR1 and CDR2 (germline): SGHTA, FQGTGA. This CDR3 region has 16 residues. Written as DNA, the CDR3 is TGTGCCAGCAGCTCATGTCGGACAGGAATTAATTCACCGCTCCACTCT. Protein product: CASSSCRTGINSPLHS.

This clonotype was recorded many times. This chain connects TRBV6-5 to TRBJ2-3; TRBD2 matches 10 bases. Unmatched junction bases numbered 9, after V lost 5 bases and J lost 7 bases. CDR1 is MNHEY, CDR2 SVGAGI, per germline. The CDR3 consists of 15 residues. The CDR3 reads CASSPLAGAGHTQYF. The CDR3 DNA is TGTGCCAGCAGTCCGCTAGCGGGGGCTGGGCATACGCAGTATTTT.

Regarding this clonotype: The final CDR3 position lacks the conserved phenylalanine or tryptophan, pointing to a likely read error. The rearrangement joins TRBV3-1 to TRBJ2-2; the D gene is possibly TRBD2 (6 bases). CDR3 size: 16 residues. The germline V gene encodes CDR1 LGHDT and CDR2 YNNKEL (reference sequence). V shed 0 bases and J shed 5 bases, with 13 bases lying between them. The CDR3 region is CASSQDYEAGTGELFV. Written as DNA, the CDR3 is TGTGCCAGCAGCCAAGATTATGAAGCGGGTACCGGGGAGCTGTTTGTT.

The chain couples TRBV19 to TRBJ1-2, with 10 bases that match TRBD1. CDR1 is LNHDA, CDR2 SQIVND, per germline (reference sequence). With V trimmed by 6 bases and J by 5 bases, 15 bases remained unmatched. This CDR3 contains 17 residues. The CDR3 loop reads CASREKSGTGVAYGYTF. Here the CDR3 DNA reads TGTGCCAGTAGGGAGAAAAGCGGGACAGGGGTAGCGTATGGCTACACCTTC.

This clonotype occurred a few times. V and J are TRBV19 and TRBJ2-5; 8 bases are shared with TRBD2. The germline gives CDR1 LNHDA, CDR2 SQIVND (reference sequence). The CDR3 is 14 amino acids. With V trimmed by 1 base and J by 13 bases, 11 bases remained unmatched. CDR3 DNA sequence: TGTGCCAGTAGTATAGCCCCCCGGGCGGGAGGACTGTACTTC. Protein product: CASSIAPRAGGLYF. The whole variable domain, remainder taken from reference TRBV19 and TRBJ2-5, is DGGITQSPKYLFRKEGQNVTLSCEQNLNHDAMYWYRQDPGQGLRLIYYSQIVNDFQKGDIAEGYSVSREKKESFPLTVTSAQKNPTAFYLCASSIAPRAGGLYFGPGTRLLVL.

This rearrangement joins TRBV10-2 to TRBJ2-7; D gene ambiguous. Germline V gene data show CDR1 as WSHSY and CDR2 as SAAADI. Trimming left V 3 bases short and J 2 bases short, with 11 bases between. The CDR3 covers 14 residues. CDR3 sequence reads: CASSETRPPYEQYF. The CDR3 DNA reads TGCGCCAGCAGTGAAACGAGGCCCCCCTACGAGCAGTACTTC.

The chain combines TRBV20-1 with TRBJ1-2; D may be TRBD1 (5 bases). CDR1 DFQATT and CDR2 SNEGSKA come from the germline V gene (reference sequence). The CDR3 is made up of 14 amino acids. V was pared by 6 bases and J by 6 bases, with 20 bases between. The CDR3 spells CSARLGGAGDGYTF. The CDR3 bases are TGCAGTGCCCGCCTCGGGGGAGCTGGGGATGGCTACACCTTC.

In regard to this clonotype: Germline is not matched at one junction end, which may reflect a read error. CDR3 sequence: CASSLRGDRAEAYF. CDR3 bases: TGTGCCAGCAGCTTAAGAGGGGACAGGGCCGAAGCCTACTTT. The chain is built from TRBV7-9 and TRBJ1-6; 9 positions agree with TRBD1. The CDR3 is 14 residues long. Per the germline V gene, CDR1 is SEHNR and CDR2 is FQNEAQ (reference sequence).

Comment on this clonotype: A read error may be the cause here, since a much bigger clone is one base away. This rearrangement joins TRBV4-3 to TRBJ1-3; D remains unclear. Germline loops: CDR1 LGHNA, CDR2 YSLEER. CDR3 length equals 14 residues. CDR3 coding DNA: TGCACCAGCAGCCAAGAGGTGGTCTCGGACACCATATATTTT. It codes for CTSSQEVVSDTIYF.

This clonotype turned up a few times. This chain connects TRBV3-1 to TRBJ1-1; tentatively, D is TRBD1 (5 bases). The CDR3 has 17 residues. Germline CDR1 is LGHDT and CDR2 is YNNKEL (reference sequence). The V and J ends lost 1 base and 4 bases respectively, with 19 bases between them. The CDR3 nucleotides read TGTGCCAGCAGCCAAGGGGGCAGGGAAAAACACAGCACTGAAGCTTTCTTT. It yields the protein CASSQGGREKHSTEAFF.

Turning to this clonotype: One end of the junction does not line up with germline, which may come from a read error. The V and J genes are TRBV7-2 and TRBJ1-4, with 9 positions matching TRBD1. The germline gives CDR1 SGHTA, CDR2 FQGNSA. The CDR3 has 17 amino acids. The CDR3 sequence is CASSYTGGGWANEKLFF. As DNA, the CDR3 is TGTGCTAGCAGTTACACAGGGGGCGGGTGGGCTAATGAAAAACTGTTTTTT.

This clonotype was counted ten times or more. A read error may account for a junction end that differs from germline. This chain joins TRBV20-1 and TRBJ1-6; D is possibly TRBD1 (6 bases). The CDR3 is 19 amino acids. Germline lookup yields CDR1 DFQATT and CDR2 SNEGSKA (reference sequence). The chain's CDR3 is CSARSILGGAGTNNPPLHF. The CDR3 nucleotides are TGCAGTGCTAGATCTATCCTAGGGGGGGCAGGAACCAATAATCCACCCCTCCACTTT.

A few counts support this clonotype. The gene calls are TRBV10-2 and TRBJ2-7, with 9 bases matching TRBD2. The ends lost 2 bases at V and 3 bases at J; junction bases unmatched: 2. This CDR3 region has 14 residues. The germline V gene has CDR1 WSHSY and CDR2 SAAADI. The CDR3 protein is CASSELAGNYEQYF. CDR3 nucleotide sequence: TGCGCCAGCAGTGAGCTAGCGGGGAACTACGAGCAGTACTTC.

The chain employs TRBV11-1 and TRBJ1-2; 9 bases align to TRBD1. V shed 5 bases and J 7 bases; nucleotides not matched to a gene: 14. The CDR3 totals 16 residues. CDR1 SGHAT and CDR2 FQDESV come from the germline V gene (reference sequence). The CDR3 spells CASSVYGTGKVFGYTF. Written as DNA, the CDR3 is TGTGCCAGCAGCGTTTATGGGACAGGGAAGGTTTTTGGCTACACCTTC.

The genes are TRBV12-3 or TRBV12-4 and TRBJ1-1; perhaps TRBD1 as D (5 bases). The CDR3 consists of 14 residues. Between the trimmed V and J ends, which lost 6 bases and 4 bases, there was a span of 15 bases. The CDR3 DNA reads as TGTGCCAGCAGCCAAGTAGAGGGGCCCACTGAAGCTTTCTTT. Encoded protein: CASSQVEGPTEAFF.

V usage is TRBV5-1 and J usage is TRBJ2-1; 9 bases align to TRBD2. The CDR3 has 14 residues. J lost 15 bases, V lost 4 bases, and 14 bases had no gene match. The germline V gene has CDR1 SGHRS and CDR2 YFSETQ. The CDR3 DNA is TGCGCCAGCAGCGTGTGTGCTTGCGGGGGGGCGCTGTTCTTC. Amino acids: CASSVCACGGALFF.

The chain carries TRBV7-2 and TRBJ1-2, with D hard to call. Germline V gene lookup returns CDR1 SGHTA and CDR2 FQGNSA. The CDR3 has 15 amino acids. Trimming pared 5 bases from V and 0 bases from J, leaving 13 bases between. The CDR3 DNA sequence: TGTGCCAGCAGCCTGTTGAGGGTGGCTAACTATGGCTACACCTTC. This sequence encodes CASSLLRVANYGYTF.

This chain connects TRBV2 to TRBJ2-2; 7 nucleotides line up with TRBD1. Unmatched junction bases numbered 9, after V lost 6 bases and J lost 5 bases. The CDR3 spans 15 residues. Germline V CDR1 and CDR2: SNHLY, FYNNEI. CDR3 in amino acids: CASSLTGRKTGELFF. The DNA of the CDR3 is TGTGCCAGCAGCTTGACAGGGAGAAAAACCGGGGAGCTGTTTTTT.

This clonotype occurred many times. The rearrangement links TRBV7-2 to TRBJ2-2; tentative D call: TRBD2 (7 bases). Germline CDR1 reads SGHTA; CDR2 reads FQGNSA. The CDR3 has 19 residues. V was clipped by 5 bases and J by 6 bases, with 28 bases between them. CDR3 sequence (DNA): TGTGCCAGCAGCCTATCATTACTACGGGGGGCGCGATCGGCCGGGGAGCTGTTTTTT. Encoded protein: CASSLSLLRGARSAGELFF.

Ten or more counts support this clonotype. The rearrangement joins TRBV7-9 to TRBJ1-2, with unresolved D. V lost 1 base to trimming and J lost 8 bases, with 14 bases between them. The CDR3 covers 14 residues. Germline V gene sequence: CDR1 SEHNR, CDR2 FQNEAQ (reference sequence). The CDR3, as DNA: TGTGCCAGCAGCTTAGAGACCGGAACTGGAGGCTACACCTTC. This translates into CASSLETGTGGYTF. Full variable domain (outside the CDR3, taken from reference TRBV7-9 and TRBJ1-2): DTGVSQNPRHKITKRGQNVTFRCDPISEHNRLYWYRQTLGQGPEFLTYFQNEAQLEKSRLLSDRFSAERPKGSFSTLEIQRTEQGDSAMYLCASSLETGTGGYTFGSGTRLTVV.

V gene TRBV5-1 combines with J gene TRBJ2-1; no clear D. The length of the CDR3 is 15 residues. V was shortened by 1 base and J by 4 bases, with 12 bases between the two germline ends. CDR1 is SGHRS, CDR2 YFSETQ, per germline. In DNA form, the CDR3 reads TGCGCCAGCAGCTTGACCCAAAATCGATACAATGAGCAGTTCTTC. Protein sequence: CASSLTQNRYNEQFF.

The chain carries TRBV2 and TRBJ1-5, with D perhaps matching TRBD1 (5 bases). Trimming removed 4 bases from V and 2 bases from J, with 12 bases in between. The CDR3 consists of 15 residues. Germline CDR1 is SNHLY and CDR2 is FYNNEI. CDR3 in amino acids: CASSVYGGGNQPQHF. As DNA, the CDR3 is TGTGCCAGCAGTGTGTACGGAGGGGGCAATCAGCCCCAGCATTTT.

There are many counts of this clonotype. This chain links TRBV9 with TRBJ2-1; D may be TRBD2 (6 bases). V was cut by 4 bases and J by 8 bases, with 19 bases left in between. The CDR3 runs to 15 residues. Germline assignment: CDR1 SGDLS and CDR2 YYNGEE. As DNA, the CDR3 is TGTGCCAGCAGCCCAAACGGAGGGGTGGCGGATGAGCAGTTCTTC. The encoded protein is CASSPNGGVADEQFF.

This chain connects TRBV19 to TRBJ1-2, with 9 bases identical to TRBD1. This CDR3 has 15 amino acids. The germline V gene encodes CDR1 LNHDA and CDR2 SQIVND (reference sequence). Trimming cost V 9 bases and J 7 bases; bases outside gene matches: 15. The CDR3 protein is CASHRTAGQGFGYTF. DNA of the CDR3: TGTGCCAGCCACAGAACGGCGGGACAGGGTTTTGGCTACACCTTC.